These T cell receptor beta chains were read from a single sample in a study of T cells in Graves' hyperthyroidism and ophthalmopathy. One entry per CDR3 protein results from TCRdb running MiXCR on the multiplex PCR reads. The sample lists around 600,000 distinct CDR3 sequences, roughly 15% seen once, with approximately 3.5% in the top ten. Sequenced sample: blood. The receptor source for this set is a middle-aged woman with Graves' ophthalmopathy. Both conserved end residues are part of each CDR3. D genes are given only for firm matches. Rows give clone size only sometimes, using once, few, many, or a class for an expanded clone.

d_call: NA
v_call: TRBV6-1
clone_size: many
j_call: TRBJ2-7
cdr3_aa: CASSEEGGPPYEQYF
cdr3_nt: TGTGCCAGCAGTGAAGAGGGCGGGCCCCCCTACGAGCAGTACTTC

d_call: NA
v_call: TRBV30
clone_size: many
j_call: TRBJ2-6
cdr3_aa: CAWRDWRSGANVLTF
cdr3_nt: TGTGCCTGGAGGGACTGGCGCTCTGGGGCCAACGTCCTGACTTTC

d_call: NA
v_call: TRBV30
clone_size: few
j_call: TRBJ2-5
cdr3_aa: CASTGPVETQYF
cdr3_nt: TGTGCCAGTACAGGGCCGGTTGAGACCCAGTACTTC

d_call: TRBD1
v_call: TRBV5-1
clone_size: many
j_call: TRBJ2-1
cdr3_aa: CASSRDRDEQFF
cdr3_nt: TGCGCCAGCAGCCGGGACAGGGATGAGCAGTTCTTC

d_call: TRBD2
v_call: TRBV27
clone_size: NA
j_call: TRBJ2-3
cdr3_aa: CASSILRDYGFTDTQYF
cdr3_nt: TGTGCCAGCAGTATACTCCGGGACTATGGGTTTACAGATACGCAGTATTTT

d_call: NA
v_call: TRBV10-2
clone_size: many
j_call: TRBJ2-1
cdr3_aa: CASSEGGHSSYNEQFF
cdr3_nt: TGCGCCAGCAGTGAAGGAGGTCACAGCTCCTACAATGAGCAGTTCTTC

d_call: NA
v_call: TRBV18
clone_size: many
j_call: TRBJ2-1
cdr3_aa: CASRRDSSYNEQFF
cdr3_nt: TGTGCCAGCCGCCGGGACTCATCCTACAATGAGCAGTTCTTC

d_call: TRBD2
v_call: TRBV20-1
clone_size: NA
j_call: TRBJ2-5
cdr3_aa: CSARDPDLREGPGETQYF
cdr3_nt: TGCAGTGCTAGAGATCCGGATTTGCGGGAGGGCCCGGGTGAGACCCAGTACTTC

d_call: NA
v_call: TRBV6-1
clone_size: many
j_call: TRBJ2-3
cdr3_aa: CASRVDTDTQYF
cdr3_nt: TGTGCCAGCAGGGTGGACACAGATACGCAGTATTTT

d_call: NA
v_call: TRBV30
clone_size: many
j_call: TRBJ1-5
cdr3_aa: CAWSSGQGGQPQHF
cdr3_nt: TGTGCCTGGAGCAGTGGGCAGGGAGGTCAGCCCCAGCATTTT

d_call: TRBD2
v_call: TRBV15
clone_size: few
j_call: TRBJ2-4
cdr3_aa: CATSRDSSGRFMAKNIQYF
cdr3_nt: TGTGCCACCAGCAGAGATTCTAGCGGGAGGTTTATGGCCAAAAACATTCAGTACTTC

d_call: TRBD2
v_call: TRBV9
clone_size: NA
j_call: TRBJ2-1
cdr3_aa: CASSTAGGANNEQFF
cdr3_nt: TGTGCCAGCAGCACCGCCGGGGGGGCCAACAATGAGCAGTTCTTC

d_call: TRBD1
v_call: TRBV28
clone_size: many
j_call: TRBJ2-1
cdr3_aa: CASRSRGRVSNEQFF
cdr3_nt: TGTGCCAGCAGGTCCAGGGGGCGAGTTAGCAATGAGCAGTTCTTC

d_call: NA
v_call: TRBV4-1
clone_size: few
j_call: TRBJ1-5
cdr3_aa: CASSQEGSGSGPQHF
cdr3_nt: TGCGCCAGCAGCCAAGAGGGATCAGGTTCAGGGCCCCAGCATTTT

d_call: TRBD1
v_call: TRBV12-3/TRBV12-4
clone_size: many
j_call: TRBJ2-3
cdr3_aa: CASSAGTGASDTQYF
cdr3_nt: TGTGCCAGCAGCGCCGGGACAGGGGCGTCAGATACGCAGTATTTT

d_call: NA
v_call: TRBV10-3
clone_size: NA
j_call: TRBJ2-1
cdr3_aa: CAIRGQGKGNEQLF
cdr3_nt: TGTGCCATCAGAGGGCAAGGGAAAGGGAATGAGCAGCTCTTC

d_call: TRBD2
v_call: TRBV4-2
clone_size: NA
j_call: TRBJ2-5
cdr3_aa: CASSQEGPGLAGGGETQYF
cdr3_nt: TGTGCCAGCAGCCAAGAGGGTCCGGGACTAGCGGGAGGGGGGGAGACCCAGTACTTC

d_call: NA
v_call: TRBV5-4
clone_size: NA
j_call: TRBJ1-1
cdr3_aa: CASGWGNTEAFF
cdr3_nt: TGTGCCAGCGGCTGGGGGAACACTGAAGCTTTCTTT

d_call: NA
v_call: TRBV12-3/TRBV12-4
clone_size: many
j_call: TRBJ1-2
cdr3_aa: CASSRGVRYGYTF
cdr3_nt: TGTGCCAGCAGTAGGGGGGTTCGCTATGGCTACACCTTC

d_call: NA
v_call: TRBV20-1
clone_size: few
j_call: TRBJ2-5
cdr3_aa: CSASFRGETQYF
cdr3_nt: TGCAGTGCTAGTTTTCGGGGAGAGACCCAGTACTTC

d_call: NA
v_call: TRBV20-1
clone_size: NA
j_call: TRBJ1-3
cdr3_aa: CSASDAGNTIYF
cdr3_nt: TGCAGTGCTAGCGACGCGGGAAACACCATATATTTT

d_call: NA
v_call: TRBV5-1
clone_size: many
j_call: TRBJ2-1
cdr3_aa: CASSENNEQFF
cdr3_nt: TGCGCCAGCAGTGAAAACAATGAGCAGTTCTTC

d_call: NA
v_call: TRBV6-2/TRBV6-3
clone_size: NA
j_call: TRBJ2-7
cdr3_aa: CASRGWGSSYEQYF
cdr3_nt: TGTGCCAGCAGGGGTTGGGGGAGCTCCTACGAGCAGTACTTC

d_call: NA
v_call: TRBV12-3/TRBV12-4
clone_size: many
j_call: TRBJ1-1
cdr3_aa: CASSFVLGNTEAFF
cdr3_nt: TGTGCCAGCAGTTTTGTCCTAGGTAACACTGAAGCTTTCTTT

d_call: NA
v_call: TRBV6-1
clone_size: few
j_call: TRBJ1-1
cdr3_aa: CASTPHGKNTEAFF
cdr3_nt: TGTGCCAGCACCCCTCACGGCAAGAACACTGAAGCTTTCTTT

d_call: TRBD2
v_call: TRBV5-1
clone_size: many
j_call: TRBJ2-5
cdr3_aa: CASSARTSSETQYF
cdr3_nt: TGCGCCAGCAGCGCAAGGACTAGCTCCGAGACCCAGTACTTC

d_call: TRBD1
v_call: TRBV7-9
clone_size: many
j_call: TRBJ2-1
cdr3_aa: CALNPNPDRGSYNEQFF
cdr3_nt: TGTGCCCTCAACCCGAACCCGGACAGGGGTTCCTACAATGAGCAGTTCTTC

d_call: TRBD1
v_call: TRBV28
clone_size: many
j_call: TRBJ1-5
cdr3_aa: CASKPGQGNQPQHF
cdr3_nt: TGTGCCAGCAAGCCGGGACAGGGCAATCAGCCCCAGCATTTT